This TCR beta chain comes out of a study of blood T cell repertoires in COVID-19. About the study: PBMCs, B-cell-depleted T cells, or T cells provided the cDNA or gDNA that made up the material.

Using immunoSEQ multiplex PCR, the repertoire was profiled, and TCRdb retains in-frame clones only, with some absent. The table lists a few hundred thousand clones, roughly 85% of them singletons. V lost 1 base and J lost 1; bases outside the gene matches: 2. Germline CDR1 reads SGHRS; CDR2 reads YFSETQ. This CDR3 region has 15 residues. The genes are TRBV5-1 and TRBJ1-1; 9 bases map to TRBD1. The clonotype was recovered from a young woman who had recovered from COVID-19. Material for sequencing was peripheral blood. The CDR3 DNA sequence: TGCGCCAGCAGCTTGAGACAGGGGGGGAACACTGAAGCTTTCTTT. It yields the protein CASSLRQGGNTEAFF.